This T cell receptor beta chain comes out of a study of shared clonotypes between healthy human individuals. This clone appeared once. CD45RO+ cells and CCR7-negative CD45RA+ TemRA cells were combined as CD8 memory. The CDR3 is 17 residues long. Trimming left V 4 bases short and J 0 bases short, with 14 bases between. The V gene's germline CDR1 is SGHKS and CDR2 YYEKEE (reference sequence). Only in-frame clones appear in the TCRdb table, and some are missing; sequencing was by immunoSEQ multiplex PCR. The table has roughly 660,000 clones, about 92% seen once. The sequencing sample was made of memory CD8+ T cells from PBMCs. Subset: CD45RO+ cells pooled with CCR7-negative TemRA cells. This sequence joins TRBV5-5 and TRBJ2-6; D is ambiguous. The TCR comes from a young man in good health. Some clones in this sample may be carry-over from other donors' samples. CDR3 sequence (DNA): TGTGCCAGCAGCCACGAGTTTAGAGGCTCTGGGGCCAACGTCCTGACTTTC. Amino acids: CASSHEFRGSGANVLTF.